The clone carrying this T cell receptor (beta chain) was detected only a few times. This sample was included in a study of T cells after yellow fever vaccination. Via MiXCR, TCRdb re-called the 5' RACE reads, giving one row per CDR3 protein. This sample has approximately 510,000 distinct CDR3 sequences; 20% to 25% occur once, and the top ten carry around 16%. The CDR3 consists of 12 residues. Losses at the gene ends were 6 bases for V and 4 bases for J; bases not matched to a gene: 0. This receptor was obtained from a man aged 18 to 30 who received the YFV17D yellow fever vaccine. This chain uses TRBV12-3 or TRBV12-4 with TRBJ2-1; TRBD1 agrees at 7 bases. The specimen comprised PBMCs, sampled about 20 days after the first yellow fever vaccination. The CDR3 sequence: CASRTGYNEQFF. In DNA, the CDR3 is TGTGCCAGCAGGACAGGGTACAATGAGCAGTTCTTC.